The 24 T cell receptor beta chains below come from one sample, sequenced in a study of T cells in Graves' hyperthyroidism and ophthalmopathy. TCR beta CDR3 regions were amplified from RNA transcripts. A set of HTBI primers served as the primers for a first-round RT-PCR of the TCR CDR3. TCRdb redid the calling of the multiplex PCR reads with MiXCR, one entry per CDR3 protein. Of 550,000 to 800,000 distinct CDR3 sequences listed, about a sixth are singletons. Sequences were obtained from blood. These receptors were collected from a man aged 18 to 29 with Graves' hyperthyroidism.

The V gene is TRBV4-2, the J gene TRBJ2-1; 10 bases fit TRBD2. J gave up 0 bases and V 0 bases, and 5 bases lay outside the gene matches. There are 18 residues in the CDR3. The germline gives CDR1 LGHNA, CDR2 YNFKEQ. As DNA, the CDR3 is TGTGCCAGCAGCCAAGATCTGGCTAGCGGGAGCTCCTACAATGAGCAGTTCTTC. Amino acids: CASSQDLASGSSYNEQFF.

This rearrangement joins TRBV2 to TRBJ1-3; possible D gene TRBD1, 5 bases. The CDR3 length is 15 residues. With 6 bases removed from V and 2 bases from J, the gap between germline ends came to 14 bases. Per the germline V gene, CDR1 is SNHLY and CDR2 is FYNNEI. The CDR3 bases are TGTGCCAGCAGCCACGACAGAAACCCTGGAAACACCATATATTTT. It translates to CASSHDRNPGNTIYF. Together with reference TRBV2 and TRBJ1-3, the CDR3 gives the full variable domain: EPEVTQTPSHQVTQMGQEVILRCVPISNHLYFYWYRQILGQKVEFLVSFYNNEISEKSEIFDDQFSVERPDGSNFTLKIRSTKLEDSAMYFCASSHDRNPGNTIYFGEGSWLTVV.

This clonotype showed up many times. The chain is built from TRBV18 and TRBJ1-5, with D unresolved. Germline V gene data show CDR1 as KGHSH and CDR2 as LQKENI. V lost 0 bases and J lost 4, with 1 base in between. This CDR3 is built from 12 residues. DNA of the CDR3: TGTGCCAGCTCACCACCGAATCAGCCCCAGCATTTT. Translating gives CASSPPNQPQHF.

The chain uses TRBV3-1 and TRBJ2-1; no reliable D call. V lost 0 bases and J lost 0, with 27 bases in between. The CDR3 has 22 residues. Germline assignment: CDR1 LGHDT and CDR2 YNNKEL (reference sequence). The CDR3 loop is CASSQDPQPGEKPLSSYNEQFF. CDR3 bases: TGTGCCAGCAGCCAAGATCCGCAGCCGGGTGAAAAACCCCTGAGCTCCTACAATGAGCAGTTCTTC.

The chain joins TRBV6-1 to TRBJ1-2; TRBD1 agrees at 10 bases. Per the germline V gene, CDR1 is MNHNS and CDR2 is SASEGT. CDR3 length: 15 amino acids. V shed 6 bases, J shed 4 bases, and the junction held 8 bases outside the gene matches. CDR3 in amino acids: CASRFPGQGSYGYTF. The CDR3, as DNA: TGTGCCAGCAGATTTCCGGGACAGGGGAGCTATGGCTACACCTTC.

This clonotype was counted a few times. The chain has TRBV5-5 and TRBJ2-3, with a weak D call TRBD1 (5 bases). CDR3 length: 14 amino acids. With 2 bases removed from V and 3 bases from J, the gap between germline ends came to 10 bases. Per germline, CDR1 SGHKS and CDR2 YYEKEE (reference sequence). The CDR3, as DNA: TGTGCCAGCAGCTTCAGTGGGGCTACAGATACGCAGTATTTT. This sequence encodes CASSFSGATDTQYF.

This clonotype has just a few counts. This chain joins TRBV6-4 and TRBJ2-3; 9 nucleotides align to TRBD2. V gave up 2 bases and J gave up 3 bases; unmatched junction bases: 3. Germline CDR1 MRHNA, CDR2 SNTAGT. CDR3 length: 15 amino acids. The CDR3 loop is CASSDEAGGTDTQYF. The CDR3 nucleotides read TGTGCCAGCAGTGACGAGGCGGGAGGGACAGATACGCAGTATTTT.

On this clonotype: At one of its ends the junction is not consistent with the germline gene, which may arise from a read error. The gene calls are TRBV5-5 and TRBJ1-3; 7 bases agree with TRBD1. Germline V gene data show CDR1 as SGHKS and CDR2 as YYEKEE (reference sequence). This CDR3 contains 12 residues. In DNA, the CDR3 is TGTGCCAACAGCTTGGGACAGAACACCATATATTTT. This translates into CANSLGQNTIYF.

On this clonotype: A single base separates this from a much larger clone, so it may be a read error. The genes are TRBV18 and TRBJ2-2; the D is unclear. Germline V CDR1 and CDR2: KGHSH, LQKENI. The CDR3 covers 13 residues. CDR3 amino acids: CANSPRITGELFF. In DNA form, the CDR3 reads TGTGCCAACTCACCAAGGATCACCGGGGAGCTGTTTTTT.

This clonotype was detected a few times. The rearrangement joins TRBV20-1 to TRBJ2-1; 10 bases line up with TRBD1. The V gene end was trimmed by 7 bases and the J gene end by 6 bases; junction bases not matched to a gene: 9. CDR1 and CDR2 from the germline V gene are DFQATT and SNEGSKA (reference sequence). The CDR3 has 14 residues. This chain's CDR3 is CSVPPGTGANEQFF. CDR3 nucleotide sequence: TGCAGTGTCCCTCCCGGGACAGGGGCCAATGAGCAGTTCTTC.

In this sample, this clonotype turned up a few times. CDR3 sequence (DNA): TGTGCCATCACAGGAGCCGTAAATCAGCCCCAGCATTTT. Protein sequence: CAITGAVNQPQHF. The chain employs TRBV10-3 and TRBJ1-5, with unresolved D. Germline values: CDR1 ENHRY, CDR2 SYGVKD. The CDR3 has 13 amino acids. V dropped 7 bases and J dropped 4 bases, with 11 bases sitting between them.

J is TRBJ2-7 and V is TRBV2; TRBD2 matches at 13 bases. The germline V gene has CDR1 SNHLY and CDR2 FYNNEI. The CDR3 has 17 amino acids. V was pared by 3 bases and J by 0 bases, with 5 bases of the junction left unmatched. The CDR3 sequence is CASSEGLAGSLSYEQYF. The CDR3 nucleotides read TGTGCCAGCAGTGAGGGACTAGCGGGGTCTCTCTCCTACGAGCAGTACTTC. The whole variable domain, filled in from reference TRBV2 and TRBJ2-7, reads EPEVTQTPSHQVTQMGQEVILRCVPISNHLYFYWYRQILGQKVEFLVSFYNNEISEKSEIFDDQFSVERPDGSNFTLKIRSTKLEDSAMYFCASSEGLAGSLSYEQYFGPGTRLTVT.

Remarks on this clonotype: The junction shows a germline mismatch at one end, possibly a read error. V usage is TRBV27 and J usage is TRBJ1-6; D possibly corresponds to TRBD1 (6 bases). The CDR3 runs to 15 residues. Germline-derived CDR1 and CDR2 are MNHEY and SMNVEV (reference sequence). CDR3 sequence: CASHPNRVRNSLLHF. The CDR3 region has the DNA TGTGCCAGTCACCCGAACAGGGTCCGGAATTCACTCCTCCACTTT.

This chain's CDR3 is CASRTWAGELFF. DNA for the CDR3: TGTGCCAGCAGGACGTGGGCCGGGGAGCTGTTTTTT. The chain links TRBV12-3 or TRBV12-4 to TRBJ2-2; no reliable D call. V was clipped by 6 bases and J by 6 bases, with 8 bases between them. The CDR3 runs to 12 residues.

This clonotype was detected ten times or more. The chain links TRBV28 to TRBJ2-7; TRBD2 aligns across 10 bases. Germline V lookup: CDR1 MDHEN, CDR2 SYDVKM. V dropped 4 bases and J dropped 3; count of bases not matched to a gene: 6. This CDR3 contains 15 residues. CDR3 in DNA: TGTGCCAGCAGTTCCATAGCGGGAGGCGACTACGAGCAGTACTTC. Its translation: CASSSIAGGDYEQYF.

There are many counts of this clonotype. V usage is TRBV28 and J usage is TRBJ2-3; 8 bases align to TRBD1. The junction had 6 bases not matched to a gene; V was cut back by 5 bases and J by 5 bases. Germline values: CDR1 MDHEN, CDR2 SYDVKM. The CDR3 has 14 amino acids. CDR3 coding DNA: TGTGCCAGCAGTACGCCAGGGGGCCGAGATACGCAGTATTTT. Its protein product is CASSTPGGRDTQYF.

This clonotype was counted between two and nine times. J is TRBJ2-1 and V is TRBV24-1, with 10 bases aligning to TRBD2. Germline CDR1 reads KGHDR; CDR2 reads SFDVKD. V trimming: 6 bases; J trimming: 10 bases; junction bases outside the gene matches: 8. There are 14 residues in the CDR3. The CDR3 region has the DNA TGTGCCACCAGTACCCCAGCGGGAGGGGAGGAGCAGTTCTTC. Translated: CATSTPAGGEEQFF.

This clonotype was found many times. The V call is TRBV12-3 or TRBV12-4, the J call TRBJ1-1; possibly TRBD1 for D (6 bases). The CDR3 is 12 residues long. The germline V and J ends were trimmed by 6 bases and 6 bases, with 11 bases remaining between them. The CDR3 reads CASSLTGPEAFF. CDR3 sequence (DNA): TGTGCCAGCAGCCTTACAGGGCCTGAAGCTTTCTTT.

At least ten counts were recorded for this clonotype. The chain employs TRBV3-1 and TRBJ1-1, with a weak D call TRBD1 (5 bases). This CDR3 spans 14 amino acids. V lost 0 bases and J 6 bases, leaving 11 bases between the germline ends. Germline CDR1 and CDR2: LGHDT and YNNKEL (reference sequence). DNA of the CDR3: TGTGCCAGCAGCCAAGAGAGTCAGGGCGCTGAAGCTTTCTTT. Residues: CASSQESQGAEAFF.

This clonotype was observed at least ten times. The gene calls are TRBV28 and TRBJ1-5; 9 bases match TRBD1. The CDR3 length is 17 residues. Germline V gene sequence: CDR1 MDHEN, CDR2 SYDVKM. J was trimmed by 6 bases and V by 4 bases; bases with no gene match: 13. The chain's CDR3 is CASSYLSGTGLRQPQHF. The CDR3 DNA sequence: TGTGCCAGCAGTTACCTCTCCGGGACAGGGCTGCGTCAGCCCCAGCATTTT.

The gene calls are TRBV19 and TRBJ2-2; 12 bases map to TRBD2. The CDR3 loop spans 17 amino acids. Germline loops: CDR1 LNHDA, CDR2 SQIVND (reference sequence). Trimming at V came to 7 bases and at J to 0 bases, leaving 6 bases not matched to a gene. This chain's CDR3 is CASTRTSGTTNTGELFF. The CDR3 region has the DNA TGTGCCAGTACCCGGACTAGCGGGACGACGAACACCGGGGAGCTGTTTTTT.

This clonotype was recorded many times. V and J are TRBV28 and TRBJ2-4; the match to TRBD2 covers 9 bases. This CDR3 is built from 14 residues. The junction had 7 bases not matched to a gene; V was cut back by 6 bases and J by 7 bases. Germline V lookup: CDR1 MDHEN, CDR2 SYDVKM. CDR3 loop: CASSPPGLANIQYF. CDR3 coding DNA: TGTGCCAGCAGCCCCCCCGGACTAGCGAACATTCAGTACTTC.

The rearrangement joins TRBV6-1 to TRBJ1-2, with a possible D match to TRBD1 (5 bases). This CDR3 is built from 13 residues. From germline, CDR1 is MNHNS and CDR2 SASEGT. V was pared by 9 bases and J by 4 bases, with 15 bases between. The CDR3 DNA reads TGTGCCAGTGCAGGGTTGGGAAGCTATGGCTACACCTTC. The encoded protein is CASAGLGSYGYTF.

This clonotype was observed a single time. This may be a read error, as it is one base from a much larger clone. The rearrangement links TRBV11-2 to TRBJ2-7, with 8 positions matching TRBD2. The last part of the DNA fits TRBJ2-1 better; the J call may be wrong. CDR1 is SGHAT and CDR2 is FQNNGV in the germline V gene. The CDR3 extends over 14 amino acids. DNA of the CDR3: TGTGCCAGCAGCGGAGCGGGGGTTGGCTACGAGCAGTTCTTC. Translating it yields CASSGAGVGYEQFF.